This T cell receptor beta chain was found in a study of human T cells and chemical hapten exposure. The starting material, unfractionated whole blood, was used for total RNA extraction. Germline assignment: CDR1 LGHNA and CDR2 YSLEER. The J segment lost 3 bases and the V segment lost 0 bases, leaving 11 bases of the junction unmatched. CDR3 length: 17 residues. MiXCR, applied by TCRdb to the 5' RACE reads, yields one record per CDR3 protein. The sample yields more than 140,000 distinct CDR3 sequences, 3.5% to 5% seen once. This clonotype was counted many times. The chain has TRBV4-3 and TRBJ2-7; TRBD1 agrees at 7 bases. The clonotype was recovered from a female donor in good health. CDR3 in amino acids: CASSQELRGGRHYEQYF. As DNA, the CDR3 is TGCGCCAGCAGCCAAGAGTTAAGAGGGGGCCGGCACTACGAGCAGTACTTC.